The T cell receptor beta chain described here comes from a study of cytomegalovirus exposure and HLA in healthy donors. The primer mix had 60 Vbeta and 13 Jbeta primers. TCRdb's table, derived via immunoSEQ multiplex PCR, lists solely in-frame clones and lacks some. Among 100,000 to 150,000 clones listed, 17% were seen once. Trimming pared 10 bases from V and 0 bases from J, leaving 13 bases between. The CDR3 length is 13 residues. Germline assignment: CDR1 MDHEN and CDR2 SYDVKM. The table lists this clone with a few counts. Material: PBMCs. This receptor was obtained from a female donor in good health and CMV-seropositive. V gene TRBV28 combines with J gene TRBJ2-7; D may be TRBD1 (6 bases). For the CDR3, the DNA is TGTGCCACTCAAGGGGGACCCTCCTACGAGCAGTACTTC. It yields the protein CATQGGPSYEQYF.